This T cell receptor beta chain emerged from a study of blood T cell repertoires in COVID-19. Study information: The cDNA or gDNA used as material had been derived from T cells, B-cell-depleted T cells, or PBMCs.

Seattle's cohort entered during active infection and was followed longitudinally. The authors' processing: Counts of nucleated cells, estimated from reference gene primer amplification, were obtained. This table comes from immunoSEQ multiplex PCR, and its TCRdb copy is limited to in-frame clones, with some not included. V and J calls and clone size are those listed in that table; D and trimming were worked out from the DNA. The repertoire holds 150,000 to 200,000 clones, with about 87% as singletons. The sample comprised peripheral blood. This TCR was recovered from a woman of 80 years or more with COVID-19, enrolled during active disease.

The CDR3 DNA sequence: TGTGCCACCAGTGATTTGTCGGCGGCGACCTATTATGGCTACACCTTC. Amino acid sequence: CATSDLSAATYYGYTF. This chain uses TRBV24-1 with TRBJ1-2, with D hard to call. The CDR3 has 16 amino acids. V lost 0 bases and J 5 bases, leaving 15 bases between the germline ends. Germline V gene data show CDR1 as KGHDR and CDR2 as SFDVKD.